Following are 21 T cell receptor beta chains from one sample sequenced in a study of technical replicates of blood from a few donors. The table came from immunoSEQ multiplex PCR; TCRdb's copy has only in-frame clones and leaves some out. The data contain 78,000 or so clones, roughly 90% of them singletons. Sequencing was carried out using T cells isolated from PBMCs. The receptors here all came from a human donor in good health.

The count of this clone is one. The genes are TRBV7-2 and TRBJ2-2; D is perhaps TRBD2 (6 bases). The V gene's germline CDR1 is SGHTA and CDR2 FQGNSA. V lost 2 bases and J lost 3, with 22 bases in between. The CDR3 has 19 residues. The DNA for the CDR3 is TGTGCCAGCAGCTTAACCCCGAGTTCCGGGGGAGCGCACACCGGGGAGCTGTTTTTT. It specifies CASSLTPSSGGAHTGELFF.

The chain couples TRBV29-1 to TRBJ1-1; D not resolved. This CDR3 has 12 residues. CDR1 is SQVTM and CDR2 is ANQGSEA in the germline V gene. The V end lost 4 bases, the J end lost 11 bases, and 17 bases lay between the germline ends. The CDR3 coding sequence is TGCAGCGTTGGGCAGGCCCGTCCAGAGGCTTTCTTT. It translates to CSVGQARPEAFF.

This clone was detected once. The rearrangement uses TRBV9 and TRBJ2-1; 10 bases map to TRBD2. Trimming cost V 2 bases and J 9 bases; bases outside gene matches: 5. CDR1 and CDR2 from the germline V gene are SGDLS and YYNGEE. The CDR3 sequence is 14 residues long. For the CDR3, the DNA is TGTGCCAGCAGCGTTGGACTAGCGGTAGGTGAGCAGTTCTTC. Its translation: CASSVGLAVGEQFF. Full variable domain (missing parts from reference TRBV9 and TRBJ2-1): DSGVTQTPKHLITATGQRVTLRCSPRSGDLSVYWYQQSLDQGLQFLIQYYNGEERAKGNILERFSAQQFPDLHSELNLSSLELGDSALYFCASSVGLAVGEQFFGPGTRLTVL.

This clone turned up a few times. The chain combines TRBV29-1 with TRBJ2-5; possibly TRBD2 for D (5 bases). Germline V gives CDR1 SQVTM, CDR2 ANQGSEA. This CDR3 spans 11 amino acids. V was cut by 4 bases and J by 4 bases, with 7 bases left in between. CDR3 bases: TGCAGCGTTGTCGCGGGAGAGACCCAGTACTTC. Translated: CSVVAGETQYF.

This clone has a single count. V usage is TRBV19 and J usage is TRBJ2-1; 10 bases align to TRBD2. V dropped 5 bases and J dropped 6; count of bases not matched to a gene: 10. Germline V lookup: CDR1 LNHDA, CDR2 SQIVND (reference sequence). The CDR3 length is 16 residues. In DNA, the CDR3 is TGTGCCAGTAGTCCTCCCTCTAGCGGGAGTCGCAATGAGCAGTTCTTC. It encodes CASSPPSSGSRNEQFF.

The gene calls are TRBV5-6 and TRBJ2-7, with 7 nucleotides matching TRBD1. The V and J ends lost 0 bases and 2 bases, in that order; junction bases with no gene match: 2. Germline CDR1 SGHDT, CDR2 YYEEEE. The CDR3 loop spans 14 amino acids. CDR3 nucleotides: TGTGCCAGCAGCTTGGGTGGACAGGCCTACGAGCAGTACTTC. Protein: CASSLGGQAYEQYF.

This rearrangement joins TRBV27 to TRBJ1-5; D might be TRBD1 (6 bases). CDR1 and CDR2 (germline): MNHEY, SMNVEV (reference sequence). The CDR3 loop spans 17 amino acids. V was pared by 3 bases and J by 0 bases, with 15 bases between. The CDR3 protein is CASSLGGPPYSNQPQHF. The CDR3 bases are TGTGCCAGCAGTTTGGGGGGGCCCCCTTATAGCAATCAGCCCCAGCATTTT.

The chain links TRBV10-3 to TRBJ1-4, with D hard to call. This CDR3 has 13 residues. Per the germline V gene, CDR1 is ENHRY and CDR2 is SYGVKD. Trimming pared 6 bases from V and 0 bases from J, leaving 5 bases between. The CDR3 sequence: CAISQATNEKLFF. For the CDR3, the DNA is TGTGCCATCAGCCAGGCAACTAATGAAAAACTGTTTTTT.

This chain links TRBV29-1 with TRBJ2-1; D call uncertain. CDR1 is SQVTM, CDR2 ANQGSEA, per germline. Trimming stripped 5 bases from V and 6 bases from J, with 11 bases between. This CDR3 has 12 amino acids. The CDR3 loop is CSVSPRSNEQFF. The CDR3 DNA follows: TGCAGCGTTTCACCTAGGTCCAATGAGCAGTTCTTC.

V is TRBV11-2 and J is TRBJ2-7; 14 positions agree with TRBD2. V shed 6 bases and J 7 bases; nucleotides not matched to a gene: 11. The CDR3 is 16 amino acids. Germline V gene lookup returns CDR1 SGHAT and CDR2 FQNNGV. CDR3 nucleotides: TGTGCCAGCAGACCAAGACTAGCGGGAGGGTTCGGGGAGCAGTACTTC. Protein: CASRPRLAGGFGEQYF.

V and J are TRBV19 and TRBJ1-5; 9 nucleotides agree with TRBD1. The CDR3 runs 17 residues. Looked up from germline, CDR1 is LNHDA and CDR2 is SQIVND (reference sequence). J gave up 5 bases and V 1 base, and 9 bases lay outside the gene matches. CDR3 nucleotides: TGTGCCAGTAGTATAGTCAACAGGGGGCATCGGGATCAGCCCCAGCATTTT. Residues: CASSIVNRGHRDQPQHF. The whole variable domain, remainder taken from reference TRBV19 and TRBJ1-5, is DGGITQSPKYLFRKEGQNVTLSCEQNLNHDAMYWYRQDPGQGLRLIYYSQIVNDFQKGDIAEGYSVSREKKESFPLTVTSAQKNPTAFYLCASSIVNRGHRDQPQHFGDGTRLSIL.

CDR3 protein: CASSLRSSYNEQFF. DNA of the CDR3: TGTGCCAGCAGCTTGCGGAGCTCCTACAATGAGCAGTTCTTC. J is TRBJ2-1 and V is TRBV7-2; D gene uncertain. The V gene's germline CDR1 is SGHTA and CDR2 FQGNSA. The CDR3 consists of 14 residues. V lost 3 bases to trimming and J lost 0 bases, with 6 bases between them.

The CDR3 DNA sequence: TGTGCCAGCAGTTTGGGTAACAGGGAAGCTTTCTTT. This sequence encodes CASSLGNREAFF. This chain uses TRBV28 with TRBJ1-1, with D tentatively TRBD1 (5 bases). CDR3 length: 12 amino acids. V was trimmed by 3 bases and J by 8 bases, leaving 10 bases between them. CDR1 MDHEN and CDR2 SYDVKM come from the germline V gene.

The chain joins TRBV7-8 to TRBJ1-5; no reliable D call. Trimming left V 3 bases short and J 6 bases short, with 9 bases between. CDR3 length equals 13 residues. Germline V gene lookup returns CDR1 SGHVS and CDR2 FQNEAQ. CDR3 sequence (DNA): TGTGCCAGCAGCTTGCTCCACGGTCAGCCCCAGCATTTT. Protein product: CASSLLHGQPQHF.

V and J are TRBV28 and TRBJ2-2; D may be TRBD2 (6 bases). Germline CDR1 is MDHEN and CDR2 is SYDVKM. The CDR3 covers 14 residues. The V end was cut by 8 bases, the J end by 3 bases, with 13 bases between. CDR3 DNA sequence: TGTGCCAGCGTCGGGAGTAGCTACACCGGGGAGCTGTTTTTT. Its translation: CASVGSSYTGELFF.

The rearrangement joins TRBV7-9 to TRBJ2-5; D is unclear. Germline lookup yields CDR1 SEHNR and CDR2 FQNEAQ (reference sequence). V shed 1 base and J shed 1 base, with 13 bases lying between them. The CDR3 is made up of 16 amino acids. CDR3 region: CASSLETKLGQETQYF. CDR3 nucleotides: TGTGCCAGCAGCTTAGAAACCAAGCTAGGCCAAGAGACCCAGTACTTC.

The chain couples TRBV11-3 to TRBJ2-3; 14 nucleotides match TRBD2. Losses at the gene ends were 7 bases for V and 7 bases for J; bases not matched to a gene: 4. CDR3 length: 14 residues. Germline V gene lookup returns CDR1 SGHNT and CDR2 YENEEA. The CDR3 DNA is TGTGCCAGCACCAGACTAGCGGGAGGGAATACGCAGTATTTT. Amino acid sequence: CASTRLAGGNTQYF.

The chain joins TRBV9 to TRBJ2-5; the D gene is possibly TRBD2 (6 bases). The germline V gene has CDR1 SGDLS and CDR2 YYNGEE. V gave up 3 bases and J gave up 5 bases, with 8 bases separating them. This CDR3 contains 12 residues. The CDR3 protein is CASSARGETQYF. CDR3 sequence (DNA): TGTGCCAGCAGCGCTCGGGGGGAGACCCAGTACTTC. Full variable domain (missing parts from reference TRBV9 and TRBJ2-5): DSGVTQTPKHLITATGQRVTLRCSPRSGDLSVYWYQQSLDQGLQFLIQYYNGEERAKGNILERFSAQQFPDLHSELNLSSLELGDSALYFCASSARGETQYFGPGTRLLVL.

The chain uses TRBV7-9 and TRBJ2-1; 10 bases agree with TRBD2. CDR3 length equals 16 residues. J gave up 3 bases and V 4 bases, and 6 bases lay outside the gene matches. Per the germline V gene, CDR1 is SEHNR and CDR2 is FQNEAQ (reference sequence). In DNA form, the CDR3 reads TGTGCCAGCAGCTCTGGACTAGCGGAGTTCTACAATGAGCAGTTCTTC. It translates to CASSSGLAEFYNEQFF.

The chain has TRBV4-1 and TRBJ2-1; D may be TRBD1 (6 bases). Trimming cost V 8 bases and J 1 base, with 9 bases left between them. Germline V gives CDR1 MGHRA, CDR2 YSYEKL. The CDR3 covers 13 residues. DNA for the CDR3: TGCGCCAGCCAAGACAGGTCCTACAATGAGCAGTTCTTC. It codes for CASQDRSYNEQFF.

The rearrangement joins TRBV4-3 to TRBJ2-5; a possible D gene is TRBD1 (5 bases). The CDR3 contains 13 residues. Trimming pared 4 bases from V and 1 base from J, leaving 7 bases between. CDR1 and CDR2 (germline): LGHNA, YSLEER. The DNA of the CDR3 is TGCGCCAGCAGCCCTGACAGCCAAGAGACCCAGTACTTC. It encodes CASSPDSQETQYF.